This passage covers 28 T cell receptor beta chains from one sample sequenced in a study of glioma-infiltrating T cells (dated by TCRdb to 2015 to 2016). Data came from an Illumina MiSeq. TCR alpha and beta CDR3 regions were amplified with the iRepertoire nested amplicon-rescue multiplex PCR (arm-PCR) platform from RNA. TCRdb took the public reads, trimmed them with fastp at Q25, ran MiXCR for clone calling and kept in-frame beta chains. All rows with the same CDR3 protein become a single entry with the most common DNA and genes. The sample contains 160,000 or so distinct CDR3 sequences, roughly 45% of them found a single time. Jointly, the top ten make up roughly 5.2% of the sample. The sequenced material came from glioma tissue, nonneoplastic brain tissue, or PBMCs (not recorded which). Receptors originate from a human donor with low-grade glioma or glioblastoma, undergoing nonglioma brain surgery, or in good health (not recorded which).

Worth noting for this clonotype: With a much larger clone just one base away, this may be a read error. The V call is TRBV6-1, the J call TRBJ1-5, with a weak D call TRBD1 (6 bases). CDR3 length: 15 residues. From germline, CDR1 is MNHNS and CDR2 SASEGT. The CDR3 here is CASTSGGLNNQPKHF. CDR3 nucleotides: TGTGCCAGCACCTCGGGGGGGCTGAACAATCAGCCCAAGCATTTT.

Note on this clonotype: One junction end does not reproduce the germline sequence, and a read error may be involved. The CDR3 sequence is CSARQFQPTDMQYF. DNA for the CDR3: TGCAGCGCTAGACAATTCCAGCCCACAGATATGCAGTATTTT. The chain recombines TRBV20-1 with TRBJ2-3; D ambiguous. CDR1 DFQATT and CDR2 SNEGSKA come from the germline V gene (reference sequence). This CDR3 region has 14 residues.

The genes are TRBV6-2 or TRBV6-3 and TRBJ2-7; D is uncertain. Germline V lookup: CDR1 MNHEY, CDR2 SVGEGT. The CDR3 is 15 residues long. The DNA for the CDR3 is TGTTCCATCAGTGGCCGTCTCCGAAGCTCCTACGAGCAGTACTTC. Its translation is CSISGRLRSSYEQYF.

For this clonotype: This CDR3 is missing its conserved last phenylalanine or tryptophan, likely due to a read error. The chain employs TRBV11-1 and TRBJ2-1; D call uncertain. Trimming left V 5 bases short and J 2 bases short, with 7 bases between. The CDR3 is 13 amino acids. The germline V gene encodes CDR1 SGHAT and CDR2 FQDESV (reference sequence). The CDR3 coding sequence is TGTGCCAGCAGCGGCCGACCCTACAATGAGCAGTTCCTC. This encodes CASSGRPYNEQFL.

This chain connects TRBV7-9 to TRBJ2-3; 8 bases line up with TRBD2. Trimming cost V 3 bases and J 0 bases; bases outside gene matches: 11. The CDR3 runs to 18 residues. CDR1 and CDR2 from the germline V gene are SEHNR and FQNEAQ (reference sequence). The CDR3 loop is CASSFATPSGPSTDTQYF. CDR3 nucleotide sequence: TGTGCCAGCAGCTTTGCCACGCCTAGCGGGCCTAGCACAGATACGCAGTATTTT.

This clonotype occurred many times. CDR3 residues: CSARYRADTEAFF. CDR3 bases: TGCAGTGCTAGGTACCGGGCGGACACTGAAGCTTTCTTT. The chain links TRBV20-1 to TRBJ1-1; no definite D call. Trimming removed 3 bases from V and 3 bases from J, with 11 bases in between. Germline CDR1 reads DFQATT; CDR2 reads SNEGSKA (reference sequence). CDR3 length equals 13 residues.

Remarks on this clonotype: A much larger clone differs by one base, so this may be a read error. The chain carries TRBV20-1 and TRBJ2-1; D is unclear. The CDR3 contains 11 residues. The germline gives CDR1 DFQATT, CDR2 SNEGSKA (reference sequence). V lost 5 bases to trimming and J lost 3 bases, with 5 bases between them. CDR3 bases: TGCAGTGCTTGTGACTACAATGAGCAGTTCTTC. Its protein product is CSACDYNEQFF.

With regard to this clonotype: Here the CDR3 omits its conserved ending phenylalanine or tryptophan, so a read error is the likely source. The J gene is TRBJ1-1, the V gene TRBV7-9; D gene uncertain. The length of the CDR3 is 13 residues. In germline, CDR1 is SEHNR, CDR2 FQNEAQ (reference sequence). Trimming removed 8 bases from V and 3 bases from J, with 13 bases in between. CDR3 nucleotide sequence: TGTGCCAGCCGCCCCGGATTGGACACTGAAGCTTTCTCT. Its translation is CASRPGLDTEAFS.

The rearrangement joins TRBV15 to TRBJ2-1; D remains unclear. Germline CDR1 reads LNHNV; CDR2 reads YYDKDF (reference sequence). The V and J ends lost 10 bases and 4 bases respectively, with 20 bases between them. The CDR3 contains 15 residues. CDR3 in amino acids: CAISRDRYGYNEQFF. For the CDR3, the DNA is TGTGCCATTAGCAGAGATCGATACGGATACAATGAGCAGTTCTTC. Supplemented by reference TRBV15 and TRBJ2-1, the full variable domain reads DAMVIQNPRYQVTQFGKPVTLSCSQTLNHNVMYWYQQKSSQAPKLLFHYYDKDFNNEADTPDNFQSRRPNTSFCFLDIRSPGLGDTAMYLCAISRDRYGYNEQFFGPGTRLTVL.

In its sample, this clonotype was seen many times. One end of the junction is discordant with germline, which a read error may explain. The chain joins TRBV10-3 to TRBJ1-2; the match to TRBD1 covers 12 bases. This CDR3 comprises 13 residues. Germline values: CDR1 ENHRY, CDR2 SYGVKD. CDR3 region: CAISERDRGPLIF. The CDR3 coding sequence is TGTGCCATCAGTGAACGGGACAGGGGGCCACTGATCTTC.

This clonotype was observed once. Just one base apart from a much larger clone, this may be a read error. This chain joins TRBV7-7 and TRBJ1-1; TRBD1 aligns across 7 bases. The V gene end was trimmed by 5 bases and the J gene end by 1 base; junction bases not matched to a gene: 4. Per germline, CDR1 SSHAT and CDR2 FNYEAQ (reference sequence). This CDR3 has 14 residues. In nucleotides, the CDR3 is TGTGCCAGCAGCACCAACAGGGGGAACACTGAAGCTTTCTTT. Translated, it gives CASSTNRGNTEAFF.

In this sample, this clonotype turned up many times. V and J are TRBV20-1 and TRBJ1-2; D remains unclear. Looked up from germline, CDR1 is DFQATT and CDR2 is SNEGSKA (reference sequence). This CDR3 contains 13 residues. V was shortened by 4 bases and J by 4 bases, with 13 bases between the two germline ends. The CDR3 region has the DNA TGCAGTGCTATCCGAACTGAGGGCTATGGCTACACCTTC. Translated, it gives CSAIRTEGYGYTF.

The genes are TRBV27 and TRBJ2-3; 8 nucleotides match TRBD2. This CDR3 is built from 14 residues. V lost 6 bases to trimming and J lost 5 bases; unmatched junction nucleotides: 7. Germline-derived CDR1 and CDR2 are MNHEY and SMNVEV (reference sequence). The CDR3 nucleotides read TGTGCCAGCAGCTCAGCGGGAGTACGAGATACGCAGTATTTT. Its translation is CASSSAGVRDTQYF.

Points on this clonotype: An end of the junction does not agree with germline; a read error may underlie this. The chain is built from TRBV20-1 and TRBJ1-1; 9 nucleotides align to TRBD1. The V gene's germline CDR1 is DFQATT and CDR2 SNEGSKA (reference sequence). The CDR3 is made up of 14 amino acids. CDR3 sequence (DNA): TGCAGTGCTGACAGGGGGGCGAGGAAGACTGAAGATTTCTTT. Amino acid sequence: CSADRGARKTEDFF.

The V gene is TRBV20-1, the J gene TRBJ2-1, with 13 bases matching TRBD2. J gave up 6 bases and V 2 bases, and 16 bases lay outside the gene matches. This CDR3 is built from 19 residues. The germline V gene has CDR1 DFQATT and CDR2 SNEGSKA (reference sequence). The CDR3 region is CSARLGFGGGLAGVNEQFF. CDR3 coding DNA: TGCAGTGCTAGATTAGGTTTTGGGGGAGGACTAGCGGGAGTCAATGAGCAGTTCTTC.

This clonotype has at least ten counts. The chain joins TRBV6-1 to TRBJ2-1; TRBD2 is a possible D gene (5 bases). Trimming cost V 5 bases and J 0 bases, with 11 bases left between them. This CDR3 spans 15 amino acids. Germline V gene data show CDR1 as MNHNS and CDR2 as SASEGT. In DNA, the CDR3 is TGTGCCAGCAGTTCGGACGGGAACTCCTACAATGAGCAGTTCTTC. Residues: CASSSDGNSYNEQFF.

This rearrangement joins TRBV2 to TRBJ2-7, with 12 bases aligning to TRBD2. This CDR3 contains 15 residues. The V gene end was trimmed by 4 bases and the J gene end by 6 bases; junction bases not matched to a gene: 7. Germline loops: CDR1 SNHLY, CDR2 FYNNEI. The CDR3 here is CASSALAGGGSEQYF. The CDR3 coding sequence is TGTGCCAGCAGTGCACTAGCGGGAGGTGGGAGCGAGCAGTACTTC.

This clonotype was observed a handful of times. This chain uses TRBV20-1 with TRBJ2-7; a weak D match, TRBD1 (6 bases). Germline V gives CDR1 DFQATT, CDR2 SNEGSKA (reference sequence). This CDR3 has 13 residues. Trimming took off 5 bases at V and 3 bases at J, with 14 bases between the two ends. The chain's CDR3 is CSAPQDSSYEQYF. The CDR3 nucleotides read TGCAGTGCTCCACAGGACAGCAGCTACGAGCAGTACTTC.

There are a few counts of this clonotype. The chain joins TRBV18 to TRBJ2-1; no firm D call. From germline, CDR1 is KGHSH and CDR2 LQKENI. This CDR3 is built from 14 residues. Trimming pared 3 bases from V and 7 bases from J, leaving 13 bases between. CDR3 in amino acids: CASSPESEGNEQFF. CDR3 DNA sequence: TGTGCCAGCTCACCCGAAAGCGAAGGAAATGAGCAGTTCTTC.

This clonotype appeared many times. The V call is TRBV7-2, the J call TRBJ2-5, with D perhaps given as TRBD1 or TRBD2 (5 bases each). CDR3 length equals 14 residues. CDR1 and CDR2 (germline): SGHTA, FQGNSA. Trimming took 6 bases from V and 2 from J, leaving 13 bases between them. In DNA, the CDR3 is TGTGCCAGCAGTCGACCGGGACCGCAAGAGACCCAGTACTTC. It encodes CASSRPGPQETQYF.

This clonotype was seen only once. A read error is possible here, since a much larger clone lies one base away. The J gene is TRBJ2-3, the V gene TRBV24-1; no clear D gene. From germline, CDR1 is KGHDR and CDR2 SFDVKD. This CDR3 has 13 amino acids. Trimming removed 9 bases from V and 1 base from J, with 10 bases in between. The CDR3, as DNA: TGTGCCACCGGAGAGGAAGGCACAGATACGCAGTATTTT. Its protein is CATGEEGTDTQYF.

This clonotype was recorded only once. A read error is possible here, since a much larger clone lies one base away. V usage is TRBV28 and J usage is TRBJ2-7, with D tentatively TRBD1 (6 bases). In germline, CDR1 is MDHEN, CDR2 SYDVKM. The V and J ends lost 6 bases and 2 bases respectively, with 14 bases between them. The CDR3 contains 14 residues. CDR3 residues: CASRPKGVTYEQYF. CDR3 bases: TGTGCCAGCAGGCCCAAGGGGGTTACCTACGAGCAGTACTTC.

This clonotype was counted ten times or more. The CDR3 spells CASSLDSANTEAFF. CDR3 in DNA: TGCGCCAGCAGCTTGGATTCCGCGAACACTGAAGCTTTCTTT. V is TRBV5-1 and J is TRBJ1-1; the D is unclear. Between the trimmed V and J ends, which lost 0 bases and 1 base, there was a span of 7 bases. Germline-derived CDR1 and CDR2 are SGHRS and YFSETQ. This CDR3 comprises 14 residues.

The chain couples TRBV13 to TRBJ1-1; D possibly corresponds to TRBD1 (6 bases). Germline-derived CDR1 and CDR2 are PRHDT and FYEKMQ (reference sequence). This CDR3 region has 15 residues. The germline V and J ends were trimmed by 4 bases and 6 bases, with 18 bases remaining between them. CDR3: CASSSRLQGRAEAFF. Here the CDR3 DNA reads TGTGCCAGCAGCTCCCGACTACAGGGTAGGGCTGAAGCTTTCTTT.

Notes on this clonotype: This may arise from a read error, as a much more abundant clone is one base away. The J gene is TRBJ2-2, the V gene TRBV20-1, with TRBD2 matching over 7 bases. This CDR3 has 16 amino acids. The junction had 14 bases not matched to a gene; V was cut back by 3 bases and J by 7 bases. Germline assignment: CDR1 DFQATT and CDR2 SNEGSKA (reference sequence). This chain's CDR3 is CSAREAGSVDNGELFF. As DNA, the CDR3 is TGCAGTGCTAGGGAAGCGGGGAGTGTAGACAACGGGGAGCTGTTTTTT.

The rearrangement links TRBV7-9 to TRBJ2-5; 7 nucleotides agree with TRBD2. J lost 3 bases, V lost 6 bases, and 16 bases had no gene match. Germline V gene sequence: CDR1 SEHNR, CDR2 FQNEAQ (reference sequence). The CDR3 consists of 17 residues. For the CDR3, the DNA is TGTGCCAGCAGGTTAACTCAGGGAGCGGGAAGGGAAGAGACCCAGTACTTC. This codes for CASRLTQGAGREETQYF.

This clonotype was found many times. V is TRBV5-4 and J is TRBJ1-1; the D gene is possibly TRBD1 (6 bases). The ends were cut back, 6 bases at V and 1 base at J, with 16 bases in the middle. Per germline, CDR1 SGHNT and CDR2 YYREEE (reference sequence). This CDR3 spans 15 amino acids. CDR3 in DNA: TGTGCCAGCATCCGCTCCGGGACATCGAACACTGAAGCTTTCTTT. Translating it yields CASIRSGTSNTEAFF.

Turning to this clonotype: A read error is possible here, since a much larger clone lies one base away. The V gene is TRBV12-3 or TRBV12-4, the J gene TRBJ1-5; possible D gene TRBD1, 5 bases. CDR3 length: 14 residues. The DNA of the CDR3 is TGTGCCAGCAGCCCCGGGGGGGTCAATCAGCCCCGGCATTTT. This translates into CASSPGGVNQPRHF.